Listed below are T cell receptor beta chains from one sample, sequenced in a study of B cell selection in AIRE deficiency. This table comes from immunoSEQ multiplex PCR, and its TCRdb copy is limited to in-frame clones, with some not included. The sample holds about 25,000 clones, around 96% seen once. Sequenced input: CD4+CD127+ conventional T cells sorted from PBMCs. These receptors were obtained from a human donor in good health. CDR3s include the opening cysteine and the closing phenylalanine or tryptophan. Each record gives: J gene, clone size, V gene, D gene, CDR3 protein, CDR3 DNA. A D gene is named only where the DNA matches it firmly. Only part of the rows carry a size: once, few, many, or a class if the clone is expanded.

>TRBJ1-5|-|TRBV10-3|-
CATTTGLGQPQHF
TGTGCCACCACCACGGGGTTGGGGCAGCCCCAGCATTTT
>TRBJ2-1|-|TRBV20-1|-
CSATDNEQFF
TGCAGTGCTACGGACAATGAGCAGTTCTTC
>TRBJ2-3|-|TRBV4-3|-
CASSQAGSTDTQYF
TGCGCCAGCAGCCAAGCCGGGTCCACAGATACGCAGTATTTT
>TRBJ2-1|-|TRBV2|-
CASREEGIGEQFF
TGTGCCAGCAGAGAGGAGGGAATTGGTGAGCAGTTCTTC
>TRBJ1-2|-|TRBV6-6|TRBD1
CASRGGDRGNYGYTF
TGTGCCAGCAGAGGGGGGGACAGGGGTAACTATGGCTACACCTTC
>TRBJ1-2|-|TRBV7-9|-
CASSLWDIINYGYTF
TGTGCCAGCAGCTTATGGGACATTATTAACTATGGCTACACCTTC
>TRBJ1-2|once|TRBV5-6|-
CASSLGSYGYTF
TGTGCCAGCAGCTTGGGGAGTTATGGCTACACCTTC
>TRBJ2-4|once|TRBV6-5|TRBD2
CASSSPSGGRNIQYF
TGTGCCAGCAGTTCTCCTAGCGGGGGCCGCAACATTCAGTACTTC
>TRBJ2-1|-|TRBV18|-
CASSPSSRQFF
TGTGCCAGCTCACCAAGCTCGCGGCAGTTCTTC
>TRBJ1-5|-|TRBV2|-
CASSGTANQPQHF
TGTGCCAGCAGTGGAACAGCCAATCAGCCCCAGCATTTT
>TRBJ1-3|once|TRBV19|-
CASSPQRRRNTIYF
TGTGCCAGTAGTCCACAGAGGCGTAGAAACACCATATATTTT
>TRBJ1-2|-|TRBV7-9|TRBD1
CASSYRDRVGNYGYTF
TGTGCCAGCAGCTACCGGGACAGGGTAGGGAACTATGGCTACACCTTC
>TRBJ1-4|-|TRBV19|-
CASSMSRRTALNEKLFF
TGTGCCAGTAGTATGAGTCGACGGACAGCCCTTAATGAAAAACTGTTTTTT
>TRBJ2-4|-|TRBV5-1|-
CASSSKNIQYF
TGCGCCAGCAGCTCCAAAAACATTCAGTACTTC
>TRBJ1-2|-|TRBV20-1|TRBD1
CNPGGASGYTF
TGCAATCCAGGGGGCGCGAGTGGCTACACCTTC
>TRBJ1-2|-|TRBV28|-
CASSPRQTTYGYTF
TGTGCCAGCAGTCCAAGGCAAACAACCTACGGCTACACCTTC
>TRBJ1-5|few|TRBV2|TRBD1
CASRTTGDRQPQHF
TGTGCCAGCAGAACCACAGGGGACAGACAGCCCCAGCATTTT
>TRBJ2-3|-|TRBV5-1|-
CASSFGQQTSTDTQYF
TGCGCCAGCAGCTTCGGACAGCAGACTAGCACAGATACGCAGTATTTT
>TRBJ2-2|-|TRBV7-6|-
CASSLVANTGELFF
TGTGCCAGCAGCTTAGTAGCGAACACCGGGGAGCTGTTTTTT
>TRBJ2-4|-|TRBV5-6|TRBD1
CASSPSGGGNIQYF
TGTGCCAGCAGCCCTTCAGGGGGTGGAAACATTCAGTACTTC
>TRBJ2-7|-|TRBV6-5|-
CASSNRGGEQYF
TGTGCCAGCAGTAACAGGGGGGGCGAGCAGTACTTC
>TRBJ1-5|-|TRBV12-5|-
CASAGGTNQPQHF
TGTGCTAGTGCCGGGGGGACCAATCAGCCCCAGCATTTT
>TRBJ2-4|-|TRBV6-1|-
CASSRIDLAKNIQYF
TGTGCCAGCAGTAGAATTGACTTAGCCAAAAACATTCAGTACTTC
>TRBJ2-2|-|TRBV5-1|TRBD2
CASSLQLAGDTGELFF
TGCGCCAGCAGCTTGCAACTAGCGGGGGACACCGGGGAGCTGTTTTTT
>TRBJ2-7|once|TRBV14|-
CASSQDRFTSSYEQYF
TGTGCCAGCAGCCAAGATCGTTTCACGAGCTCCTACGAGCAGTACTTC
>TRBJ1-1|-|TRBV7-2|-
CASSLGRNTEAFF
TGTGCCAGCAGCTTGGGCCGTAACACTGAAGCTTTCTTT
>TRBJ1-1|-|TRBV6-5|-
CASRWGRRNTEAFF
TGTGCCAGCAGATGGGGACGGAGGAACACTGAAGCTTTCTTT
>TRBJ1-1|-|TRBV9|-
CASSVGANTEAFF
TGTGCCAGCAGTGTAGGCGCGAACACTGAAGCTTTCTTT
>TRBJ1-2|-|TRBV5-6|TRBD1
CASSLVSQGAGGYTF
TGTGCCAGCAGCTTGGTGTCGCAGGGGGCAGGCGGCTACACCTTC
>TRBJ1-4|-|TRBV7-2|TRBD1
CASSFDRGAEKLFF
TGTGCCAGCAGCTTCGACAGGGGAGCCGAAAAACTGTTTTTT
>TRBJ1-6|-|TRBV6-6|-
CASSLDNSPLHF
TGTGCCAGCAGCCTAGATAATTCACCCCTCCACTTT
>TRBJ2-5|-|TRBV5-4|-
CASSLGAGASGATQYF
TGTGCCAGCAGCTTGGGCGCGGGGGCTTCTGGGGCGACCCAGTACTTC
>TRBJ2-2|-|TRBV28|TRBD1
CASSPTGGLDGELFF
TGTGCCAGCAGTCCCACAGGGGGGCTAGACGGGGAGCTGTTTTTT
>TRBJ1-6|-|TRBV5-1|-
CASSLEGGNSPLHF
TGCGCCAGCAGCTTGGAAGGGGGGAATTCACCCCTCCACTTT
>TRBJ1-6|-|TRBV7-2|-
CASSLVGGGGNSPLHF
TGTGCCAGCAGCTTAGTAGGGGGGGGAGGAAATTCACCCCTCCACTTT
>TRBJ1-4|-|TRBV7-2|TRBD1
CASSSGQGSEKLFF
TGTGCCAGCAGCTCGGGACAGGGTAGTGAAAAACTGTTTTTT
>TRBJ2-3|-|TRBV7-2|TRBD2
CASSLASGGTDTQYF
TGTGCCAGCAGCTTAGCTAGCGGGGGCACGGATACGCAGTATTTT
>TRBJ2-7|-|TRBV14|-
CASSQGQYYEQYF
TGTGCCAGCAGCCAAGGCCAGTACTACGAGCAGTACTTC
>TRBJ1-1|-|TRBV9|-
CASSADTDTEAFF
TGTGCCAGCAGCGCCGACACCGACACTGAAGCTTTCTTT
>TRBJ1-6|-|TRBV7-9|-
CASSPALGSNSPLHF
TGTGCCAGCAGCCCGGCGCTAGGGTCAAATTCACCCCTCCACTTT
>TRBJ2-1|-|TRBV18|-
CASSPANEQFF
TGTGCCAGCTCACCAGCTAATGAGCAGTTCTTC
>TRBJ2-1|-|TRBV20-1|-
CSARKNEQFF
TGCAGTGCTAGGAAGAATGAGCAGTTCTTC
>TRBJ2-3|once|TRBV5-1|-
CASSLPSTDTQYF
TGCGCCAGCAGCTTGCCGAGCACAGATACGCAGTATTTT
>TRBJ2-1|-|TRBV7-3|-
CASSRGSLNEQFF
TGTGCCAGCAGCCGCGGTTCTCTCAATGAGCAGTTCTTC
>TRBJ2-7|-|TRBV11-3|-
CASSLDRRNEQYF
TGTGCCAGCAGCTTAGATCGCAGGAACGAGCAGTACTTC
>TRBJ1-2|-|TRBV2|-
CASSSHLRALGYGYTF
TGTGCCAGCAGCTCCCATTTGAGGGCATTGGGCTATGGCTACACCTTC
>TRBJ2-7|-|TRBV6-5|TRBD1
CASRSGQLNSYEQYF
TGTGCCAGCAGGTCGGGACAGCTAAATTCCTACGAGCAGTACTTC
>TRBJ2-2|-|TRBV6-1|-
CASSEQGAGTGELFF
TGTGCCAGCAGTGAACAGGGTGCGGGTACCGGGGAGCTGTTTTTT
>TRBJ1-5|-|TRBV6-5|-
CASSRKAEGNQPQHF
TGTGCCAGCAGTCGCAAAGCGGAGGGGAATCAGCCCCAGCATTTT
>TRBJ1-4|once|TRBV30|-
CAWSSGIANEKLFF
TGTGCCTGGAGTTCCGGAATCGCTAATGAAAAACTGTTTTTT
>TRBJ1-5|-|TRBV18|TRBD1
CASSPPGQADQPQHF
TGTGCCAGCTCACCACCGGGACAGGCTGATCAGCCCCAGCATTTT
>TRBJ1-6|-|TRBV5-6|-
CASSLGAGPNSPLHF
TGTGCCAGCAGTCTCGGGGCAGGGCCTAATTCACCCCTCCACTTT
>TRBJ2-3|-|TRBV11-2|-
CASSTLAGDTQYF
TGTGCCAGCAGTACGTTAGCCGGGGATACGCAGTATTTT